The text below deals with one T cell receptor (beta chain). Seattle participants joined during active infection and were tracked over time. The authors' processing: Amplified reference gene primers provided the basis for estimating nucleated cell counts. Some clones are missing from TCRdb's copy, which holds only in-frame ones; the method was immunoSEQ multiplex PCR. V, J and clone size are taken as reported in that table, and D and trimming were inferred from the DNA itself. Of around 300,000 clones listed, approximately 87% are singletons. The germline CDR1 and CDR2 sequences are SEHNR and FQNEAQ (reference sequence). This CDR3 spans 13 amino acids. Trimming cost V 3 bases and J 5 bases, with 10 bases left between them. This record comes from a study of blood T cell repertoires in COVID-19. Study summary: The United States, Italy and Spain were the sources of the acute and convalescent COVID-19 samples. Sources were T cells, B-cell-depleted T cells, or PBMCs; the material itself was cDNA or gDNA.

Sequenced sample: peripheral blood. The sequence was obtained from a woman in her thirties with COVID-19, enrolled during active disease. The gene calls are TRBV7-9 and TRBJ2-5, with D unresolved. DNA for the CDR3: TGTGCCAGCAGCTTGGGCATTTTGGAGACCCAGTACTTC. It yields the protein CASSLGILETQYF.